The 26 T cell receptor beta chains reported below all come from one sample, sequenced in a study of blood T cells in healthy people across ages. The use of a sample-barcoded 5' primer and a J-beta primer mix characterized a second PCR of 7 to 11 cycles. TCRdb re-called the 5' RACE reads through MiXCR, storing one row per CDR3 protein. The table lists around 690,000 distinct CDR3 sequences, roughly three fifths of them singletons. Sequenced input: blood. The receptors derive from a man between 60 and 75 years old in good health.

The rearrangement uses TRBV27 and TRBJ1-5; D not resolved. Germline V gene sequence: CDR1 MNHEY, CDR2 SMNVEV (reference sequence). The CDR3 totals 15 residues. V shed 1 base and J shed 7 bases, with 14 bases lying between them. DNA of the CDR3: TGTGCCAGCAGTTTATTCGGTCCACAAGGCCAGCCCCAGCATTTT. Its translation: CASSLFGPQGQPQHF.

The V call is TRBV29-1, the J call TRBJ2-1, with D uncertain. The V end was cut by 2 bases, the J end by 5 bases, with 16 bases between. The CDR3 is 15 amino acids. The germline V gene encodes CDR1 SQVTM and CDR2 ANQGSEA. The DNA for the CDR3 is TGCAGCGTTGAATTAGCAAGTGGGCCAGACAATGAGCAGTTCTTC. Its translation: CSVELASGPDNEQFF.

Concerning this clonotype: The junction differs from germline at one of its ends, possibly a read error. V usage is TRBV12-3 or TRBV12-4 and J usage is TRBJ2-3; no clear D. The CDR3 runs 15 residues. CDR3 sequence (DNA): TGTGCCAGCAGTCCGGACGGATTACGCACCGATACGCAGTATTTT. Protein sequence: CASSPDGLRTDTQYF.

The chain has TRBV2 and TRBJ1-6; TRBD1 matches at 8 bases. Trimming cost V 5 bases and J 9 bases; bases outside gene matches: 6. The CDR3 has 14 amino acids. In germline, CDR1 is SNHLY, CDR2 FYNNEI. CDR3: CASSIRGLTSPLHF. The CDR3 bases are TGTGCCAGCAGTATCAGGGGGCTTACTTCACCCCTCCACTTT.

This chain joins TRBV20-1 and TRBJ2-1; the D gene is possibly TRBD2 (7 bases). CDR1 and CDR2 (germline): DFQATT, SNEGSKA (reference sequence). CDR3 length equals 16 residues. V was cut by 1 base and J by 3 bases, with 16 bases left in between. The CDR3 DNA reads as TGCAGTGCTAGAGTAAGAGGCGGGGGACACTACAATGAGCAGTTCTTC. This gives the protein CSARVRGGGHYNEQFF.

The rearrangement links TRBV20-1 to TRBJ2-4; D perhaps matches TRBD2 (6 bases). The J call could be wrong; TRBJ2-7 is a better fit for the DNA end. CDR1 is DFQATT and CDR2 is SNEGSKA in the germline V gene (reference sequence). This CDR3 has 14 residues. Here the CDR3 reads CSAGGASESYEQYF. For the CDR3, the DNA is TGCAGTGCTGGCGGGGCTAGCGAGAGCTACGAGCAGTACTTC.

The chain recombines TRBV12-3 or TRBV12-4 with TRBJ2-3; 9 nucleotides line up with TRBD2. V lost 3 bases to trimming and J lost 1 base; unmatched junction nucleotides: 5. The CDR3 has 16 residues. The CDR3 DNA sequence: TGTGCCAGCAGTTTGGGACTAGCCGGACGCACAGATACGCAGTATTTT. It codes for CASSLGLAGRTDTQYF.

J is TRBJ1-2 and V is TRBV5-5; maybe TRBD1 (5 bases). Looked up from germline, CDR1 is SGHKS and CDR2 is YYEKEE (reference sequence). V was pared by 4 bases and J by 7 bases, with 20 bases between. The CDR3 totals 15 residues. This chain's CDR3 is CASSIGTPVALGYTF. CDR3 in DNA: TGTGCCAGCAGCATTGGGACTCCGGTTGCCCTTGGCTACACCTTC.

The chain is built from TRBV25-1 and TRBJ2-3; tentatively, D is TRBD1 (7 bases). This CDR3 is built from 14 residues. V was pared by 8 bases and J by 5 bases, with 17 bases between. The germline V gene encodes CDR1 MGHDK and CDR2 SYGVNS. CDR3 loop: CASGDSGRRDTQYF. The CDR3, as DNA: TGTGCCAGCGGGGACAGCGGGCGCAGAGATACGCAGTATTTT.

The V call is TRBV25-1, the J call TRBJ1-2; 9 bases fit TRBD1. CDR1 is MGHDK and CDR2 is SYGVNS in the germline V gene. The CDR3 covers 15 residues. The V and J ends lost 6 bases and 7 bases, in that order; junction bases with no gene match: 12. The chain's CDR3 is CASSPYPDRGAGYTF. In nucleotides, the CDR3 is TGTGCCAGCAGCCCCTACCCGGACAGGGGAGCTGGCTACACCTTC.

This clonotype was counted between two and nine times. This chain joins TRBV24-1 and TRBJ2-5, with 8 bases identical to TRBD2. CDR1 is KGHDR and CDR2 is SFDVKD in the germline V gene. V shed 3 bases and J 2 bases; nucleotides not matched to a gene: 4. The CDR3 runs 15 residues. CDR3 residues: CATSDTRGGQETQYF. The CDR3 DNA follows: TGTGCCACCAGTGATACTCGGGGGGGACAAGAGACCCAGTACTTC.

This chain joins TRBV6-2 or TRBV6-3 and TRBJ1-5; D unresolved. From germline, CDR1 is MNHEY and CDR2 SVGEGT. V lost 8 bases and J 5 bases, leaving 10 bases between the germline ends. The CDR3 has 12 residues. The CDR3 loop reads CASSRLHQPQHF. In nucleotides, the CDR3 is TGTGCCAGCTCCCGCCTCCATCAGCCCCAGCATTTT.

The chain has TRBV4-1 and TRBJ1-5; TRBD1 aligns across 8 bases. The CDR3 spans 14 residues. The germline gives CDR1 MGHRA, CDR2 YSYEKL. Unmatched junction bases numbered 6, after V lost 4 bases and J lost 7 bases. Here the CDR3 DNA reads TGCGCCAGCAGCCCCAGGACAGGGACCCAGCCCCAGCATTTT. It encodes CASSPRTGTQPQHF.

There are a few counts of this clonotype. The chain is built from TRBV9 and TRBJ2-3; 7 bases are a match to TRBD2. The length of the CDR3 is 14 residues. J gave up 2 bases and V 0 bases, and 0 bases lay outside the gene matches. Germline V lookup: CDR1 SGDLS, CDR2 YYNGEE. CDR3 residues: CASSVGLATDTQYF. The CDR3 region has the DNA TGTGCCAGCAGCGTAGGACTAGCCACAGATACGCAGTATTTT.

CDR3 amino acids: CASSQEGGEAFF. CDR3 nucleotides: TGCGCCAGCAGCCAAGAAGGGGGTGAAGCTTTCTTT. The chain employs TRBV4-1 and TRBJ1-1, with D perhaps matching TRBD1 (6 bases). The germline gives CDR1 MGHRA, CDR2 YSYEKL. V shed 0 bases and J shed 7 bases, with 6 bases lying between them. This CDR3 is 12 amino acids long.

V and J are TRBV6-1 and TRBJ2-1; 7 nucleotides line up with TRBD1. The CDR3 runs to 12 residues. The germline V gene has CDR1 MNHNS and CDR2 SASEGT. J was trimmed by 11 bases and V by 7 bases; bases with no gene match: 8. The CDR3: CASTLQGTQQFF. CDR3 in DNA: TGTGCCAGCACCCTACAGGGGACACAGCAGTTCTTC.

This clonotype was seen more than once but under ten times. This chain connects TRBV12-3 or TRBV12-4 to TRBJ2-1; TRBD2 matches at 10 bases. The CDR3 sequence is 17 residues long. J gave up 0 bases and V 5 bases, and 7 bases lay outside the gene matches. The CDR3 nucleotides are TGTGCCAGCAGTACCCGAGCGGGGGGGAGCTCCTACAATGAGCAGTTCTTC. Protein: CASSTRAGGSSYNEQFF.

The chain couples TRBV6-6 to TRBJ2-3; D is uncertain. CDR3 length: 11 residues. Trimming pared 7 bases from V and 8 bases from J, leaving 10 bases between. Germline CDR1 is MNHNY and CDR2 is SVGAGI (reference sequence). The CDR3 DNA is TGTGCCAGCACCTTCCGTTTTACGCAGTATTTT. As protein: CASTFRFTQYF.

The V and J genes are TRBV2 and TRBJ1-4; 7 nucleotides line up with TRBD1. J was trimmed by 3 bases and V by 6 bases; bases with no gene match: 7. From germline, CDR1 is SNHLY and CDR2 FYNNEI. CDR3 length equals 15 residues. For the CDR3, the DNA is TGTGCCAGCAGCCCAGTCAGGGGGGCTAATGAAAAACTGTTTTTT. Translated, it gives CASSPVRGANEKLFF.

This chain joins TRBV7-9 and TRBJ1-2, with D maybe TRBD1 (5 bases). V dropped 5 bases and J dropped 0 bases, with 13 bases sitting between them. This CDR3 has 15 residues. Per the germline V gene, CDR1 is SEHNR and CDR2 is FQNEAQ (reference sequence). As DNA, the CDR3 is TGTGCCAGCAGCCGTCGGGACGGCGCTAACTATGGCTACACCTTC. Residues: CASSRRDGANYGYTF.

The rearrangement links TRBV3-1 to TRBJ2-5; 8 nucleotides align to TRBD2. The CDR3 totals 13 residues. Germline V gene data show CDR1 as LGHDT and CDR2 as YNNKEL (reference sequence). V trimming: 8 bases; J trimming: 8 bases; junction bases outside the gene matches: 10. The chain's CDR3 is CASRTGGPATQYF. The DNA of the CDR3 is TGTGCCAGCCGGACGGGGGGGCCGGCTACCCAGTACTTC.

This rearrangement joins TRBV29-1 to TRBJ2-3, with 7 bases matching TRBD1. Per germline, CDR1 SQVTM and CDR2 ANQGSEA. The CDR3 is 15 amino acids. The V gene end was trimmed by 1 base and the J gene end by 2 bases; junction bases not matched to a gene: 6. This chain's CDR3 is CSVEGTGFSTDTQYF. The CDR3 DNA is TGCAGCGTTGAAGGGACAGGATTTTCCACAGATACGCAGTATTTT.

The chain recombines TRBV11-2 with TRBJ2-5, with 14 bases that match TRBD2. Germline CDR1 and CDR2: SGHAT and FQNNGV. CDR3 size: 16 residues. Losses at the gene ends were 4 bases for V and 5 bases for J; bases not matched to a gene: 6. The CDR3 nucleotides read TGTGCCAGCAGCTCATCCGGACTAGCGGGGGGCGAGACCCAGTACTTC. Its translation is CASSSSGLAGGETQYF.

The rearrangement links TRBV12-3 or TRBV12-4 to TRBJ2-3, with TRBD2 matching over 12 bases. The CDR3 extends over 15 amino acids. V shed 7 bases and J 4 bases; nucleotides not matched to a gene: 6. The CDR3 loop is CASTSGGAPADTQYF. For the CDR3, the DNA is TGTGCCAGCACTAGCGGGGGGGCCCCGGCAGATACGCAGTATTTT.

The V and J genes are TRBV5-1 and TRBJ2-3; TRBD2 is a possible D gene (6 bases). Between the trimmed V and J ends, which lost 0 bases and 3 bases, there was a span of 14 bases. Germline lookup yields CDR1 SGHRS and CDR2 YFSETQ. This CDR3 has 16 amino acids. CDR3 DNA sequence: TGCGCCAGCAGCTTGGGGGGACTCTCGGAAACAGATACGCAGTATTTT. It is translated as CASSLGGLSETDTQYF.

In nucleotides, the CDR3 is TGTGCCAGCAGCCGGCGGTCTAACAGTGAGCAGTTCTTC. Amino acids: CASSRRSNSEQFF. The chain is built from TRBV12-3 or TRBV12-4 and TRBJ2-1; no clear D gene. V was pared by 6 bases and J by 9 bases, with 15 bases between. The CDR3 totals 13 residues.